These 2 T cell receptor beta chains came from one sample sequenced in a study of blood T cells in healthy people across ages. A second PCR of 7 to 11 cycles used a sample-barcoded 5' primer and a J-beta primer mix. Using its own MiXCR run on the 5' RACE reads, TCRdb lists one record per CDR3 protein. The data contain approximately 700,000 distinct CDR3 sequences, about 30% of them singletons. Sequencing was performed on blood. These receptors originate from a woman aged 80 or over in good health.

This clonotype has a handful of counts. CDR3 sequence reads: CASSVSEGTEAFF. CDR3 bases: TGTGCCAGCAGCGTGTCCGAGGGCACTGAAGCTTTCTTT. This chain connects TRBV9 to TRBJ1-1, with D hard to call. Per the germline V gene, CDR1 is SGDLS and CDR2 is YYNGEE. The CDR3 totals 13 residues. V lost 2 bases, J lost 4 bases, and 9 bases lay in between.

V gene TRBV29-1 combines with J gene TRBJ2-5, with 10 nucleotides matching TRBD1. The CDR3 spans 18 residues. Germline-derived CDR1 and CDR2 are SQVTM and ANQGSEA. Losses at the gene ends were 3 bases for V and 5 bases for J; bases not matched to a gene: 18. The CDR3 DNA reads TGCAGCGTTGATGAGAAGGCGGGACAGGGGACATATGGGGAGACCCAGTACTTC. Protein sequence: CSVDEKAGQGTYGETQYF. The complete variable domain, with remaining parts taken from reference TRBV29-1 and TRBJ2-5, reads SAVISQKPSRDICQRGTSLTIQCQVDSQVTMMFWYRQQPGQSLTLIATANQGSEATYESGFVIDKFPISRPNLTFSTLTVSNMSPEDSSIYLCSVDEKAGQGTYGETQYFGPGTRLLVL.